Sequencing of this T cell receptor (beta chain) was carried out in a study of blood T cell repertoires in COVID-19. Whole-study context: Acute-phase and convalescent COVID-19 samples originated in the United States, Italy and Spain. PBMCs, B-cell-depleted T cells, or T cells were the source of the cDNA or gDNA that made up the material.

The CDR3 runs 15 residues. Germline values: CDR1 SEHNR, CDR2 FQNEAQ (reference sequence). Trimming removed 1 base from V and 2 bases from J; junction bases left unmatched: 2. Study processing details: Amplification from reference gene primers served as the basis for estimated nucleated cell counts. Sequencing used immunoSEQ multiplex PCR; TCRdb keeps in-frame clones, though not all of them. The V and J calls and the clone size are those of that table, but D and trimming were determined from the DNA. The table shows approximately 110,000 clones, with around 81% occurring only once. Sequencing was done on a sample of peripheral blood. This chain connects TRBV7-9 to TRBJ2-1; TRBD1 aligns across 7 bases. This TCR was recovered from an older woman with acute or convalescent COVID-19. CDR3 DNA: TGTGCCAGCAGCTTAGGACAGGGCACCTACAATGAGCAGTTCTTC. Encoded protein: CASSLGQGTYNEQFF.